This T cell receptor (beta chain) originates from a study of T cells after yellow fever vaccination. The CDR3 has 18 amino acids. Germline V gene data show CDR1 as SQVTM and CDR2 as ANQGSEA. Trimming at V came to 3 bases and at J to 4 bases, leaving 15 bases not matched to a gene. TCRdb independently ran MiXCR on the 5' RACE reads; one entry per CDR3 protein. The data show hundreds of thousands of distinct CDR3 sequences, 6.2% seen once. Study-wide results and limits: Clones that expanded after primary vaccination mostly reappeared after the booster (96% CD4, 70% to 90% CD8).

This clonotype was counted ten times or more. The antigen is unknown. This chain uses TRBV29-1 with TRBJ2-1; 10 bases align to TRBD2. The sample was PBMCs, taken 5 days after the yellow fever booster vaccination. This TCR derives from a man under 40 who received the YFV17D yellow fever vaccine. In nucleotides, the CDR3 is TGCAGCGTTGATGGGTTCCTAGCGGGAGACCGGGCTTACAATGAGCAGTTCTTC. Its translation: CSVDGFLAGDRAYNEQFF.